Presented here are 25 T cell receptor beta chains from one specimen sequenced in a study of T cell responses to AZD1222 COVID-19 vaccine (dated by TCRdb to the early 2020s). The library was obtained by the immunoSEQ multiplex PCR assay. The table comes from immuneACCESS by way of TCRdb, which keeps in-frame sequences with V and J called. Part of the clones is missing from these tables; in studies checked, under half for an unresolved V gene and the rest for unknown reasons. For this sample there are tens of thousands of clones; approximately 80% appear just once. The top ten hold approximately 21% of the sample. The meaning of the sample's time point label: baseline before first vaccination. The material sequenced was peripheral blood, taken on day 0 of AZD1222 vaccination. These receptors originate from an adult in good health.

The chain employs TRBV10-3 and TRBJ1-1; a possible D gene is TRBD1 (5 bases). The CDR3 is 14 amino acids. Trimming pared 3 bases from V and 4 bases from J, leaving 12 bases between. The germline V gene has CDR1 ENHRY and CDR2 SYGVKD. The CDR3 spells CAISEAGSITEAFF. The DNA for the CDR3 is TGTGCCATCAGTGAAGCAGGGTCGATCACTGAAGCTTTCTTT.

The rearrangement uses TRBV10-1 and TRBJ2-7, with D possibly matching TRBD1 (6 bases). The germline V gene encodes CDR1 WNHNN and CDR2 SYGVQD (reference sequence). V shed 5 bases and J shed 3 bases, with 14 bases lying between them. There are 14 residues in the CDR3. The CDR3, as DNA: TGCGCCAGCAGTCGGGACACCAGCAACTACGAGCAGTACTTC. Protein product: CASSRDTSNYEQYF.

The chain links TRBV7-9 to TRBJ2-1, with unresolved D. The V gene's germline CDR1 is SEHNR and CDR2 FQNEAQ (reference sequence). This CDR3 spans 12 amino acids. V lost 5 bases and J lost 8, with 10 bases in between. The CDR3 reads CASSPMGYEQFF. As DNA, the CDR3 is TGTGCCAGCAGCCCCATGGGCTATGAGCAGTTCTTC. Together with reference TRBV7-9 and TRBJ2-1, the CDR3 gives the full variable domain: DTGVSQNPRHKITKRGQNVTFRCDPISEHNRLYWYRQTLGQGPEFLTYFQNEAQLEKSRLLSDRFSAERPKGSFSTLEIQRTEQGDSAMYLCASSPMGYEQFFGPGTRLTVL.

This chain connects TRBV7-2 to TRBJ2-2; D not resolved. Germline-derived CDR1 and CDR2 are SGHTA and FQGNSA. V lost 3 bases and J 4 bases, leaving 9 bases between the germline ends. The CDR3 consists of 14 residues. The CDR3 loop is CASSFTVSTGELFF. The DNA for the CDR3 is TGTGCCAGCAGCTTTACAGTGTCCACCGGGGAGCTGTTTTTT.

V usage is TRBV29-1 and J usage is TRBJ1-5; D remains unclear. V was trimmed by 4 bases and J by 6 bases, leaving 13 bases between them. CDR3 length equals 13 residues. Looked up from germline, CDR1 is SQVTM and CDR2 is ANQGSEA. The CDR3 nucleotides read TGCAGCGTTGCGGTTAACGAGGGTCAGCCCCAGCATTTT. Encoded protein: CSVAVNEGQPQHF.

The V call is TRBV7-2, the J call TRBJ2-5; possible D gene TRBD2, 6 bases. This CDR3 comprises 17 residues. Germline lookup yields CDR1 SGHTA and CDR2 FQGNSA. V lost 3 bases, J lost 3 bases, and 20 bases lay in between. CDR3 DNA: TGTGCCAGCAGCTTTCCCCGGGGGTCCCCGGGGAAAGAGACCCAGTACTTC. This codes for CASSFPRGSPGKETQYF.

The rearrangement joins TRBV7-3 to TRBJ2-7, with 8 nucleotides matching TRBD1. CDR1 SGHTA and CDR2 FQGTGA come from the germline V gene. The CDR3 length is 14 residues. J lost 0 bases, V lost 5 bases, and 3 bases had no gene match. CDR3 in amino acids: CASSPGQVSYEQYF. As DNA, the CDR3 is TGTGCCAGCAGCCCGGGACAGGTCTCCTACGAGCAGTACTTC. Together with reference TRBV7-3 and TRBJ2-7, the CDR3 gives the full variable domain: GAGVSQTPSNKVTEKGKYVELRCDPISGHTALYWYRQSLGQGPEFLIYFQGTGAADDSGLPNDRFFAVRPEGSVSTLKIQRTERGDSAVYLCASSPGQVSYEQYFGPGTRLTVT.

This clone was detected a few times. The V gene is TRBV2, the J gene TRBJ1-2, with D unresolved. Per the germline V gene, CDR1 is SNHLY and CDR2 is FYNNEI. Trimming stripped 6 bases from V and 6 bases from J, with 11 bases between. The CDR3 covers 12 residues. The CDR3 nucleotides read TGTGCCAGCAGCACTCCCCCGGATGGCTACACCTTC. Encoded protein: CASSTPPDGYTF.

V and J are TRBV6-5 and TRBJ1-6; D might be TRBD1 (5 bases). The CDR3 has 14 amino acids. V was trimmed by 2 bases and J by 8 bases, leaving 10 bases between them. The germline V gene has CDR1 MNHEY and CDR2 SVGAGI. CDR3 sequence: CASSYVGADSPLHF. The CDR3 DNA follows: TGTGCCAGCAGTTACGTAGGGGCTGATTCACCCCTCCACTTT.

The rearrangement uses TRBV19 and TRBJ2-6; a weak D match, TRBD1 (6 bases). The CDR3 spans 15 residues. Between the trimmed V and J ends, which lost 7 bases and 0 bases, there was a span of 10 bases. The V gene's germline CDR1 is LNHDA and CDR2 SQIVND (reference sequence). CDR3 DNA sequence: TGTGCCAGTACTAGGACAGCCTCTGGGGCCAACGTCCTGACTTTC. It translates to CASTRTASGANVLTF.

The chain links TRBV18 to TRBJ2-1; D ambiguous. Germline assignment: CDR1 KGHSH and CDR2 LQKENI. The germline V and J ends were trimmed by 0 bases and 0 bases, with 6 bases remaining between them. The CDR3 sequence is 15 residues long. The CDR3 coding sequence is TGTGCCAGCTCACCACCGGGCGGCTCCTACAATGAGCAGTTCTTC. It is translated as CASSPPGGSYNEQFF.

The J gene is TRBJ2-1, the V gene TRBV13; 10 bases line up with TRBD2. The CDR3 runs to 16 residues. V lost 5 bases to trimming and J lost 7 bases; unmatched junction nucleotides: 11. The germline V gene encodes CDR1 PRHDT and CDR2 FYEKMQ (reference sequence). CDR3 nucleotides: TGTGCCAGCAGCCCCGCAACTAGCGGGGTAGAAAATGAGCAGTTCTTC. This codes for CASSPATSGVENEQFF.

The chain uses TRBV19 and TRBJ2-7; D gene uncertain. CDR1 and CDR2 (germline): LNHDA, SQIVND (reference sequence). CDR3 length: 15 amino acids. V shed 1 base and J shed 4 bases, with 14 bases lying between them. The CDR3 nucleotides are TGTGCCAGTAGTATAGCACTTACGGCCCTATACGAGCAGTACTTC. This codes for CASSIALTALYEQYF.

The chain recombines TRBV28 with TRBJ2-4; D gene unclear. From germline, CDR1 is MDHEN and CDR2 SYDVKM. V shed 2 bases and J shed 10 bases, with 12 bases lying between them. The CDR3 totals 13 residues. Here the CDR3 reads CASSLLPLRIQYF. CDR3 sequence (DNA): TGTGCCAGCAGTTTACTTCCCCTGAGGATTCAGTACTTC.

The V and J genes are TRBV19 and TRBJ2-3, with a tentative D call TRBD2 (6 bases). Germline values: CDR1 LNHDA, CDR2 SQIVND (reference sequence). V was cut by 8 bases and J by 6 bases, with 15 bases left in between. This CDR3 has 13 amino acids. The CDR3 loop reads CASLSYRGDTQYF. CDR3 DNA sequence: TGTGCCAGTCTTTCCTACCGGGGGGATACGCAGTATTTT.

The chain couples TRBV4-1 to TRBJ2-1, with D maybe TRBD2 (7 bases). In germline, CDR1 is MGHRA, CDR2 YSYEKL. The CDR3 has 15 amino acids. V lost 4 bases to trimming and J lost 10 bases, with 20 bases between them. The chain's CDR3 is CASSPDPGGGGEQFF. The CDR3 DNA follows: TGCGCCAGCAGCCCAGACCCCGGAGGGGGGGGCGAGCAGTTCTTC.

This clone appeared a few times. The CDR3 here is CASSPGLAGGPGPEETQYF. For the CDR3, the DNA is TGTGCCAGCAGCCCGGGACTAGCGGGAGGGCCGGGCCCAGAAGAGACCCAGTACTTC. The V and J genes are TRBV7-8 and TRBJ2-5, with 16 bases identical to TRBD2. This CDR3 is 19 amino acids long. Germline V gene lookup returns CDR1 SGHVS and CDR2 FQNEAQ. After removal of 5 bases from V and 3 bases from J, the junction contained 12 bases not matched to a gene.

The CDR3 sequence is CASRPPGGGQPQHF. The DNA of the CDR3 is TGTGCCAGCAGACCCCCGGGGGGTGGACAGCCCCAGCATTTT. This rearrangement joins TRBV28 to TRBJ1-5, with a weak D call TRBD1 (5 bases). The CDR3 consists of 14 residues. Germline-derived CDR1 and CDR2 are MDHEN and SYDVKM. Between the trimmed V and J ends, which lost 6 bases and 7 bases, there was a span of 16 bases.

This chain connects TRBV18 to TRBJ2-3, with D perhaps matching TRBD1 (5 bases). The CDR3 has 15 amino acids. V lost 2 bases, J lost 1 base, and 10 bases lay in between. CDR1 and CDR2 from the germline V gene are KGHSH and LQKENI. Here the CDR3 reads CASSPKGRGTDTQYF. DNA for the CDR3: TGTGCCAGCTCACCAAAGGGGCGAGGCACAGATACGCAGTATTTT.

The rearrangement joins TRBV6-2 or TRBV6-3 to TRBJ1-5, with 9 bases matching TRBD1. The CDR3 is 20 amino acids. Germline V gene sequence: CDR1 MNHEY, CDR2 SVGEGT. The J segment lost 5 bases and the V segment lost 0 bases, leaving 17 bases of the junction unmatched. CDR3 amino acids: CASSYSIARTGDDSDQPQHF. CDR3 in DNA: TGTGCCAGCAGTTACTCGATTGCGCGGACAGGGGATGATTCGGATCAGCCCCAGCATTTT.

This chain joins TRBV7-9 and TRBJ1-2; D gene unclear. The CDR3 covers 14 residues. With 6 bases removed from V and 3 bases from J, the gap between germline ends came to 14 bases. CDR1 is SEHNR, CDR2 FQNEAQ, per germline (reference sequence). The CDR3 DNA follows: TGTGCCAGCAGACACCCTATTGGGGACTATGGCTACACCTTC. Translated: CASRHPIGDYGYTF.

The CDR3, as DNA: TGCGCCAGCAGTGACCCAGGGGGCTATCACATGAACACTGAAGCTTTCTTT. Amino acid sequence: CASSDPGGYHMNTEAFF. V usage is TRBV10-1 and J usage is TRBJ1-1; 8 bases are a match to TRBD1. CDR3 size: 17 residues. CDR1 is WNHNN and CDR2 is SYGVQD in the germline V gene (reference sequence). Losses at the gene ends were 3 bases for V and 0 bases for J; bases not matched to a gene: 9.

This chain connects TRBV2 to TRBJ1-5, with a tentative D call TRBD1 (5 bases). V lost 7 bases and J lost 1, with 11 bases in between. The CDR3 is 14 amino acids. Looked up from germline, CDR1 is SNHLY and CDR2 is FYNNEI. CDR3 amino acids: CASTKRTSNQPQHF. DNA for the CDR3: TGTGCCAGCACCAAGCGGACAAGCAATCAGCCCCAGCATTTT. Full variable domain (remainder filled in from reference TRBV2 and TRBJ1-5): EPEVTQTPSHQVTQMGQEVILRCVPISNHLYFYWYRQILGQKVEFLVSFYNNEISEKSEIFDDQFSVERPDGSNFTLKIRSTKLEDSAMYFCASTKRTSNQPQHFGDGTRLSIL.

The chain employs TRBV19 and TRBJ2-3; D might be TRBD1 (5 bases). Trimming pared 5 bases from V and 5 bases from J, leaving 8 bases between. CDR3 length equals 12 residues. Germline V gene sequence: CDR1 LNHDA, CDR2 SQIVND (reference sequence). CDR3 sequence (DNA): TGTGCCAGTAGTTGGGGCCGAGATACGCAGTATTTT. As protein: CASSWGRDTQYF. The whole variable domain, remainder taken from reference TRBV19 and TRBJ2-3, is DGGITQSPKYLFRKEGQNVTLSCEQNLNHDAMYWYRQDPGQGLRLIYYSQIVNDFQKGDIAEGYSVSREKKESFPLTVTSAQKNPTAFYLCASSWGRDTQYFGPGTRLTVL.

This sequence joins TRBV20-1 and TRBJ2-7; D call uncertain. Trimming took off 3 bases at V and 5 bases at J, with 11 bases between the two ends. Germline V gives CDR1 DFQATT, CDR2 SNEGSKA (reference sequence). The CDR3 totals 12 residues. The CDR3 DNA reads as TGCAGTGCTAGTCAGCCTTCAGACGAGCAGTACTTC. This translates into CSASQPSDEQYF.